This T cell receptor (beta chain) was found in a study of shared clonotypes between healthy human individuals. CD45RO negativity and positive selection for CCR7 defined naive CD8 cells, a population that excluded terminally differentiated effector memory CD45RA+ cells. Donors, without exception, were Caucasian adults residing in Nashville, Tennessee. Assay execution took place at the deep level. Sequencing used immunoSEQ multiplex PCR; TCRdb keeps in-frame clones, though not all of them. Of 1.5 million to 2.5 million clones in the sample, around 96% were seen once. Concerning this clone: Its antigen remains unknown.

Overall study findings and caveats: Sharing of clonotypes among donors was expected to vary with sequencing depth. Enrolling few donors narrowed the genetic and exposure-history diversity that was represented.

V was pared by 6 bases and J by 3 bases, with 7 bases of the junction left unmatched. Per germline, CDR1 MDHEN and CDR2 SYDVKM. The CDR3 sequence is 14 residues long. Sequencing input: naive CD8+ T cells sorted from blood. This chain joins TRBV28 and TRBJ1-2; 7 bases agree with TRBD1. This sequence was found in a man in his late teens or twenties in good health. CDR3 region: CASSYRGPYYGYTF. In DNA, the CDR3 is TGTGCCAGCAGCTACAGGGGCCCTTACTATGGCTACACCTTC.